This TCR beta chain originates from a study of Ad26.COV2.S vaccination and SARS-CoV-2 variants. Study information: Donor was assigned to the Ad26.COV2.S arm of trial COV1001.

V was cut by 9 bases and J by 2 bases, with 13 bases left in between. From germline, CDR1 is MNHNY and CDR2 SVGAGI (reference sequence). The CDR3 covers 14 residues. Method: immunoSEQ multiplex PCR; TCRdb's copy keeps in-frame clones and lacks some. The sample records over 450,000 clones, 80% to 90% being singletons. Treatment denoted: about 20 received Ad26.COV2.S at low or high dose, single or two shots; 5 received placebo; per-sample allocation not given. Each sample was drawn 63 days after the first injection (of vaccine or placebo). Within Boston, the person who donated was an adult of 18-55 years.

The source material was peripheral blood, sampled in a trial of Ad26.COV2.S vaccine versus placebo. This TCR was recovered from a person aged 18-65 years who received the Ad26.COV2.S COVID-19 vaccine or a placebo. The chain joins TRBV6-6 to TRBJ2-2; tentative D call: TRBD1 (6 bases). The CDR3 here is CASRGGRNTGELFF. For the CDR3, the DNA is TGTGCCAGTCGAGGGGGACGAAACACCGGGGAGCTGTTTTTT.